These 20 T cell receptor beta chains were sequenced from one sample in a study of blood T cells in healthy people across ages (dated by TCRdb to 2014 to 2015). The library was generated by 5' RACE. The instrument given in TCRdb is Illumina HiSeq 2500. A second PCR of about 6 to 12 cycles was performed with a sample-barcoded 5' primer and a J-beta primer mix. TCRdb reprocessed the public reads (quality trimming at Q25 with fastp, clone calling with MiXCR) and kept in-frame beta chains. Rows matching on CDR3 protein sequence are summarized as one entry with the most common DNA and genes. The sample table records 780,000 or so distinct CDR3 sequences; more than 20% of these occur just once. The ten largest account for approximately 3.7% of the sample. These sequences were also reported in another study, on T cells of mothers and their children.

The sequenced sample consisted of blood. All receptors derive from a boy between 5 and 17 years old in good health.

The rearrangement joins TRBV12-3 or TRBV12-4 to TRBJ2-2, with D perhaps matching TRBD1 or TRBD2 (5 bases each). This CDR3 has 15 amino acids. V lost 5 bases, J lost 2 bases, and 12 bases lay in between. The CDR3 region is CASSAGTTNTGELFF. The CDR3 DNA follows: TGTGCCAGCAGTGCCGGGACGACAAACACCGGGGAGCTGTTTTTT.

The V and J genes are TRBV7-6 and TRBJ1-4; D is undetermined. V dropped 3 bases and J dropped 0 bases, with 11 bases sitting between them. CDR3 length equals 16 residues. Germline CDR1 reads SGHVS; CDR2 reads FNYEAQ. The CDR3 reads CASSFEDIPTNEKLFF. The DNA of the CDR3 is TGTGCCAGCAGCTTCGAAGATATCCCAACTAATGAAAAACTGTTTTTT.

This clonotype was detected only a few times. The J gene is TRBJ2-6, the V gene TRBV7-2, with no clear D. Germline V lookup: CDR1 SGHTA, CDR2 FQGNSA. This CDR3 region has 13 residues. The V end lost 4 bases, the J end lost 13 bases, and 14 bases lay between the germline ends. CDR3 DNA: TGTGCCAGCAGCTCCGGACGGGTAGGAGTCCTGACTTTC. This gives the protein CASSSGRVGVLTF.

As for this clonotype: The junction and the germline gene differ at one end; a read error may be behind it. CDR3 loop: CASSSQGEHTEAFF. CDR3 nucleotide sequence: TGCGCCAGCAGCTCACAGGGCGAGCACACCGAAGCTTTCTTT. The chain combines TRBV5-1 with TRBJ1-1; D perhaps matches TRBD1 (6 bases). Germline assignment: CDR1 SGHRS and CDR2 YFSETQ. This CDR3 comprises 14 residues.

This clonotype was observed a handful of times. The chain has TRBV4-3 and TRBJ2-4; D is undetermined. From germline, CDR1 is LGHNA and CDR2 YSLEER. The CDR3 covers 15 residues. With 0 bases removed from V and 0 bases from J, the gap between germline ends came to 6 bases. CDR3 residues: CASSQEWLAKNIQYF. The CDR3 DNA sequence: TGCGCCAGCAGCCAAGAATGGCTAGCCAAAAACATTCAGTACTTC.

This clonotype was observed a few times. A much bigger clone sits one base away, suggesting this may be a read error. This chain joins TRBV27 and TRBJ1-2; possibly TRBD1 for D (5 bases). Germline CDR1 is MNHEY and CDR2 is SMNVEV (reference sequence). The CDR3 runs to 11 residues. Deletions cut 8 bases from V and 5 bases from J, with 9 bases between. The CDR3 here is CASRPGYGYTF. DNA for the CDR3: TGTGCCAGCCGCCCAGGGTATGGCTACACCTTC.

The chain uses TRBV4-1 and TRBJ1-3; perhaps TRBD1 as D (5 bases). Germline lookup yields CDR1 MGHRA and CDR2 YSYEKL. This CDR3 has 20 residues. Trimming pared 4 bases from V and 2 bases from J, leaving 27 bases between. The CDR3 here is CASSLIFFGKGAPAGNTIYF. The CDR3 DNA follows: TGCGCCAGCAGCCTCATATTCTTTGGCAAAGGGGCACCCGCTGGAAACACCATATATTTT.

V usage is TRBV4-3 and J usage is TRBJ2-1; a possible D gene is TRBD2 (7 bases). V dropped 1 base and J dropped 10 bases, with 20 bases sitting between them. CDR1 is LGHNA and CDR2 is YSLEER in the germline V gene. CDR3 size: 16 residues. Here the CDR3 DNA reads TGCGCCAGCAGCCAAGTTAGGGGGGAGGGAGAATACGAGCAGTTCTTC. This codes for CASSQVRGEGEYEQFF.

This chain joins TRBV6-4 and TRBJ2-2; 10 bases agree with TRBD1. Germline V gene data show CDR1 as MRHNA and CDR2 as SNTAGT. Trimming cost V 6 bases and J 7 bases; bases outside gene matches: 14. The CDR3 extends over 17 amino acids. The CDR3, as DNA: TGTGCCAGCAGCCCCCGCCCAAAGGGACAGGGGTTCGGGGAGCTGTTTTTT. Amino acid sequence: CASSPRPKGQGFGELFF.

The chain combines TRBV5-1 with TRBJ2-3; no definite D call. V lost 0 bases, J lost 4 bases, and 9 bases lay in between. CDR3 size: 14 residues. The germline CDR1 and CDR2 sequences are SGHRS and YFSETQ. DNA for the CDR3: TGCGCCAGCAGCTTGGCCAATGGGCCAGATACGCAGTATTTT. It encodes CASSLANGPDTQYF.

The sample holds a few counts of this clonotype. The chain combines TRBV5-1 with TRBJ1-6, with unresolved D. Germline CDR1 is SGHRS and CDR2 is YFSETQ. Trimming took off 0 bases at V and 5 bases at J, with 6 bases between the two ends. This CDR3 comprises 14 residues. The CDR3 sequence is CASSLVPDNSPLHF. The CDR3, as DNA: TGCGCCAGCAGCTTGGTTCCGGATAATTCACCCCTCCACTTT.

This clonotype has a handful of counts. The V and J genes are TRBV9 and TRBJ2-7; D is uncertain. Germline-derived CDR1 and CDR2 are SGDLS and YYNGEE. Trimming removed 1 base from V and 4 bases from J, with 9 bases in between. The CDR3 is 13 residues long. CDR3 nucleotide sequence: TGTGCCAGCAGCGTATCAATTGGGTACGAGCAGTACTTC. Translating gives CASSVSIGYEQYF.

This clonotype was counted only a few times. The chain is built from TRBV2 and TRBJ2-7, with D tentatively TRBD2 (5 bases). In germline, CDR1 is SNHLY, CDR2 FYNNEI. The CDR3 extends over 12 amino acids. The V end lost 1 base, the J end lost 9 bases, and 10 bases lay between the germline ends. CDR3 DNA sequence: TGTGCCAGCAGTGAAGTAGCGCATCTGCAGTACTTC. This codes for CASSEVAHLQYF.

The gene calls are TRBV5-1 and TRBJ2-1; 10 bases fit TRBD1. This CDR3 contains 18 residues. Germline V gene sequence: CDR1 SGHRS, CDR2 YFSETQ. The V gene end was trimmed by 3 bases and the J gene end by 8 bases; junction bases not matched to a gene: 17. CDR3 amino acids: CASSSSRDRGLNIDEQFF. The CDR3 DNA reads TGCGCCAGCAGCTCCTCCCGGGACAGGGGCCTAAACATCGATGAGCAGTTCTTC. The whole variable domain, filled in from reference TRBV5-1 and TRBJ2-1, reads KAGVTQTPRYLIKTRGQQVTLSCSPISGHRSVSWYQQTPGQGLQFLFEYFSETQRNKGNFPGRFSGRQFSNSRSEMNVSTLELGDSALYLCASSSSRDRGLNIDEQFFGPGTRLTVL.

The V and J genes are TRBV7-9 and TRBJ2-7, with D perhaps given as TRBD1 or TRBD2 (5 bases each). In germline, CDR1 is SEHNR, CDR2 FQNEAQ (reference sequence). This CDR3 contains 13 residues. V was clipped by 4 bases and J by 4 bases, with 11 bases between them. The CDR3 spells CASSSRDAYEQYF. The CDR3 DNA reads as TGTGCCAGCAGCTCACGGGACGCATACGAGCAGTACTTC.

This clonotype was seen a few times. V gene TRBV29-1 combines with J gene TRBJ1-1; TRBD1 matches at 7 bases. V shed 6 bases and J 4 bases; nucleotides not matched to a gene: 5. The CDR3 loop spans 12 amino acids. Germline assignment: CDR1 SQVTM and CDR2 ANQGSEA. CDR3 bases: TGCAGCGTATACGACAGGGCCACTGAAGCTTTCTTT. Protein product: CSVYDRATEAFF.

This clonotype has a handful of counts. The rearrangement links TRBV27 to TRBJ2-1, with 8 bases lining up with TRBD2. The CDR3 extends over 20 amino acids. The V gene's germline CDR1 is MNHEY and CDR2 SMNVEV (reference sequence). Trimming removed 5 bases from V and 3 bases from J; junction bases left unmatched: 21. CDR3: CASSRAYRAWDSGNYNEQFF. CDR3 sequence (DNA): TGTGCCAGCAGTCGCGCATACAGGGCCTGGGATAGCGGGAACTACAATGAGCAGTTCTTC.

The rearrangement joins TRBV6-6 to TRBJ2-7; D call uncertain. V shed 5 bases and J shed 6 bases, with 11 bases lying between them. CDR1 is MNHNY and CDR2 is SVGAGI in the germline V gene (reference sequence). The CDR3 is 12 amino acids. Here the CDR3 DNA reads TGTGCCAGCAGTAAGGGATCCGCCGAGCAGTACTTC. This codes for CASSKGSAEQYF.

The chain couples TRBV5-1 to TRBJ2-1; 11 bases align to TRBD2. Looked up from germline, CDR1 is SGHRS and CDR2 is YFSETQ. The J segment lost 3 bases and the V segment lost 1 base, leaving 3 bases of the junction unmatched. The CDR3 has 16 residues. CDR3 protein: CASSLPSGRFYNEQFF. CDR3 sequence (DNA): TGCGCCAGCAGCTTGCCTAGCGGGAGGTTCTACAATGAGCAGTTCTTC.

V is TRBV20-1 and J is TRBJ2-7, with D tentatively TRBD1 (6 bases). Looked up from germline, CDR1 is DFQATT and CDR2 is SNEGSKA (reference sequence). Trimming removed 5 bases from V and 5 bases from J, with 19 bases in between. This CDR3 has 14 amino acids. Written as DNA, the CDR3 is TGCAGTGCTGACGCGATACAGGGCATGAACGAGCAGTACTTC. It yields the protein CSADAIQGMNEQYF.